Sequencing of this T cell receptor (beta chain) was carried out in a study of T-cell reconstitution after alpha-beta-depleted transplantation in children. Study-wide results and caveats: Expanded graft clones numbering several hundred reportedly gave rise to alpha-beta T cells about two months after transplant. Recipient T cells and thymic progenitors that survived were the source of the high TCRbeta diversity seen at day 60 in some patients.

Unique molecular identifiers tagged the TCRbeta library. MiXCR, run by TCRdb on the PCR reads, gives a single entry per CDR3 protein. Of roughly 420,000 distinct CDR3 sequences in the sample, under 20% were seen once. The table lists this clonotype with a few counts. What it binds is not known. V lost 0 bases and J lost 1, with 10 bases in between. In germline, CDR1 is LNHNV, CDR2 YYDKDF (reference sequence). The CDR3 contains 16 residues. The J gene is TRBJ1-3, the V gene TRBV15; D is uncertain. The TCR sequence derives from a boy younger than two who had a stem cell transplant for Wiskott-Aldrich syndrome, so the T cells may come from the graft donor. Sequences were derived from PBMCs, mostly from graft donor cells, sampled 360 days after TCRalphabeta/CD19-depleted stem cell transplant. The CDR3 DNA reads TGTGCCACCAGCAGAGATCTCGGGCAGTCTGGAAACACCATATATTTT. It encodes CATSRDLGQSGNTIYF.